Listed below are T cell receptor beta chains from one sample, sequenced in a study of immune evolution from preneoplasia to lung adenocarcinoma. Libraries were prepared by immunoSEQ multiplex PCR; TCRdb keeps only in-frame clonotypes and omits some of them. The table lists 5,500 to 6,500 clones, 80% of them singletons. The sample taken for sequencing was FFPE minimally invasive lung adenocarcinoma tissue. The receptors were gathered from a person aged 50-75 years with lung adenocarcinoma. Both conserved end residues are part of each CDR3. Fields, in order: D gene, J gene, V gene, clone size, CDR3 protein, CDR3 DNA. The D gene is left open where the match is weak. For some rows the clone size is stated as once, few or many, or as a class when expanded; others skip it.

d_call: .; j_call: TRBJ2-7; v_call: TRBV4-3; clone_size: .; cdr3_aa: CASSQGNAGSGSYEQYF; cdr3_nt: TGCGCCAGCAGCCAAGGAAACGCAGGGAGTGGCTCCTACGAGCAGTACTTC
d_call: .; j_call: TRBJ2-5; v_call: TRBV2; clone_size: .; cdr3_aa: CASTPRLASGAQYF; cdr3_nt: TGTGCCAGCACCCCGAGGCTAGCGAGTGGGGCCCAGTACTTC
d_call: TRBD2; j_call: TRBJ2-1; v_call: TRBV7-2; clone_size: .; cdr3_aa: CASSLGGGNNEQFF; cdr3_nt: TGTGCCAGCAGCTTAGGGGGGGGGAACAATGAGCAGTTCTTC
d_call: .; j_call: TRBJ2-7; v_call: TRBV28; clone_size: .; cdr3_aa: CASSAGTSDYEQYF; cdr3_nt: TGTGCCAGCAGTGCCGGGACTTCCGACTACGAGCAGTACTTC
d_call: .; j_call: TRBJ2-6; v_call: TRBV19; clone_size: .; cdr3_aa: CASGGIGANVLTF; cdr3_nt: TGTGCCAGCGGGGGTATCGGGGCCAACGTCCTGACTTTC
d_call: .; j_call: TRBJ2-7; v_call: TRBV11-2; clone_size: .; cdr3_aa: CASSEKATPYEQYF; cdr3_nt: TGTGCTAGCAGCGAAAAGGCCACTCCCTACGAGCAGTACTTC
d_call: .; j_call: TRBJ1-3; v_call: TRBV5-6; clone_size: once; cdr3_aa: CASSLTENAGNTIYF; cdr3_nt: TGTGCCAGCAGCTTGACTGAGAACGCTGGAAACACCATATATTTT
d_call: .; j_call: TRBJ2-7; v_call: TRBV5-3; clone_size: once; cdr3_aa: CARSLGGTYYEQYF; cdr3_nt: TGTGCCAGAAGCTTGGGTGGGACCTACTACGAGCAGTACTTC
d_call: TRBD1; j_call: TRBJ1-5; v_call: TRBV5-4; clone_size: .; cdr3_aa: CASSPGTGNQPQHF; cdr3_nt: TGTGCCAGCAGTCCCGGGACAGGGAATCAGCCCCAGCATTTT
d_call: TRBD1; j_call: TRBJ2-7; v_call: TRBV6-5; clone_size: .; cdr3_aa: CASRLGQESYEQYF; cdr3_nt: TGTGCCAGCAGACTGGGACAGGAGAGCTACGAGCAGTACTTC
d_call: TRBD2; j_call: TRBJ2-1; v_call: TRBV4-3; clone_size: few; cdr3_aa: CASSQDRSGSAYNEQFF; cdr3_nt: TGCGCCAGCAGCCAAGATCGGAGCGGGAGCGCCTACAATGAGCAGTTCTTC
d_call: .; j_call: TRBJ2-2; v_call: TRBV5-1; clone_size: .; cdr3_aa: CASSRDFHTGELFF; cdr3_nt: TGCGCCAGCAGCCGGGACTTTCACACCGGGGAGCTGTTTTTT
d_call: .; j_call: TRBJ2-6; v_call: TRBV19; clone_size: .; cdr3_aa: CATSPDGSSGANVLTF; cdr3_nt: TGTGCCACCTCTCCGGACGGAAGCTCTGGGGCCAACGTCCTGACTTTC
d_call: .; j_call: TRBJ2-3; v_call: TRBV28; clone_size: .; cdr3_aa: CASSVTPLMTDTQYF; cdr3_nt: TGTGCCAGCAGTGTAACACCTTTGATGACAGATACGCAGTATTTT
d_call: .; j_call: TRBJ1-1; v_call: TRBV18; clone_size: .; cdr3_aa: CASSPALANTEAFF; cdr3_nt: TGTGCCAGCTCACCCGCCTTGGCGAACACTGAAGCTTTCTTT
d_call: .; j_call: TRBJ1-2; v_call: TRBV11-3; clone_size: .; cdr3_aa: CASSTQGGATTF; cdr3_nt: TGTGCCAGCAGCACCCAGGGCGGGGCAACTACCTTC
d_call: .; j_call: TRBJ1-4; v_call: TRBV7-8; clone_size: .; cdr3_aa: CASSSSEFYEKLFF; cdr3_nt: TGTGCCAGCAGCTCCTCAGAGTTTTATGAAAAACTGTTTTTT
d_call: TRBD2; j_call: TRBJ2-1; v_call: TRBV7-9; clone_size: .; cdr3_aa: CASSLRSGRADEQFF; cdr3_nt: TGTGCCAGCAGCTTGCGAAGCGGGAGGGCCGATGAGCAGTTCTTC
d_call: TRBD1; j_call: TRBJ2-6; v_call: TRBV11-2; clone_size: .; cdr3_aa: CASSPGTGADSGANVLTF; cdr3_nt: TGTGCCAGCAGCCCTGGGACAGGGGCCGACTCTGGGGCCAACGTCCTGACTTTC